Shown below are 29 T cell receptor beta chains from a single sample sequenced in a study of T cell repertoires in cytomegalovirus infection. TCRdb re-called the reads with MiXCR, one entry per CDR3 protein. The table records 250,000 or so distinct CDR3 sequences, 9% to 15% of them present only once. The source material was PBMCs. Every receptor here comes from a human donor in good health (CMV status not recorded). Some clones in this sample may be carry-over from other donors' samples.

This clonotype was counted ten times or more. The chain is built from TRBV11-2 and TRBJ1-2; D not certain. Germline CDR1 reads SGHAT; CDR2 reads FQNNGV. The V end was cut by 6 bases, the J end by 3 bases, with 14 bases between. The CDR3 has 14 amino acids. The CDR3 DNA reads as TGTGCCAGCAGGATACCGGGAATTCACTATGGCTACACCTTC. It yields the protein CASRIPGIHYGYTF.

Concerning this clonotype: An end of the junction does not agree with germline; a read error may underlie this. This rearrangement joins TRBV7-2 to TRBJ2-7, with TRBD1 matching over 9 bases. Looked up from germline, CDR1 is SGHTA and CDR2 is FQGNSA. CDR3 length: 12 amino acids. For the CDR3, the DNA is TGTGCCAGCGGCTTGACAGGGGGCGAGCAGTACTTC. Its protein product is CASGLTGGEQYF.

V is TRBV29-1 and J is TRBJ2-1; no definite D call. Germline-derived CDR1 and CDR2 are SQVTM and ANQGSEA. V was cut by 7 bases and J by 0 bases, with 13 bases left in between. This CDR3 spans 14 amino acids. The CDR3 loop is CSARVSSSYNEQFF. The CDR3, as DNA: TGCAGCGCCCGGGTTTCGAGCTCCTACAATGAGCAGTTCTTC.

The chain joins TRBV19 to TRBJ2-7; 8 bases align to TRBD1. This CDR3 is 13 amino acids long. Germline V lookup: CDR1 LNHDA, CDR2 SQIVND (reference sequence). The V and J ends lost 4 bases and 4 bases, in that order; junction bases with no gene match: 3. The CDR3 DNA sequence: TGTGCCAGTAGTACAGGGACAGGATACGAGCAGTACTTC. It yields the protein CASSTGTGYEQYF.

A few counts support this clonotype. This rearrangement joins TRBV5-4 to TRBJ2-2; D remains ambiguous. V lost 0 bases, J lost 6 bases, and 15 bases lay in between. The CDR3 length is 16 residues. The germline CDR1 and CDR2 sequences are SGHNT and YYREEE (reference sequence). The CDR3 loop is CASSLVIGQGAGELFF. The CDR3 DNA follows: TGTGCCAGCAGCTTGGTAATCGGCCAAGGCGCCGGGGAGCTGTTTTTT.

There are many counts of this clonotype. The chain couples TRBV7-2 to TRBJ1-1, with a weak D call TRBD1 (5 bases). This CDR3 is built from 14 residues. Germline V CDR1 and CDR2: SGHTA, FQGNSA. V was trimmed by 1 base and J by 1 base, leaving 7 bases between them. Written as DNA, the CDR3 is TGTGCCAGCAGCTTAGGTAGGGGGAACACTGAAGCTTTCTTT. This codes for CASSLGRGNTEAFF.

This clonotype appeared a few times. V gene TRBV2 combines with J gene TRBJ2-2; no definite D call. Trimming removed 8 bases from V and 0 bases from J, with 10 bases in between. This CDR3 has 14 residues. CDR1 is SNHLY and CDR2 is FYNNEI in the germline V gene. CDR3 coding DNA: TGTGCCAGCCGAGGTATCCCGAACACCGGGGAGCTGTTTTTT. It yields the protein CASRGIPNTGELFF.

Ten or more counts support this clonotype. The chain joins TRBV7-2 to TRBJ1-2; D uncertain. CDR1 is SGHTA and CDR2 is FQGNSA in the germline V gene. V was trimmed by 2 bases and J by 8 bases, leaving 9 bases between them. The CDR3 is made up of 12 amino acids. The CDR3 DNA reads TGTGCCAGCAGCTTAACAGAAGAAGGCTACACCTTC. Translating gives CASSLTEEGYTF.

This clonotype showed up just once. This chain links TRBV5-6 with TRBJ2-2; D not certain. CDR3 length equals 16 residues. V lost 4 bases and J lost 6, with 19 bases in between. Germline lookup yields CDR1 SGHDT and CDR2 YYEEEE. The CDR3 DNA reads as TGTGCCAGCAGCCTGGGGTGGGCGGCGATGCCCGGGGAGCTGTTTTTT. Amino acid sequence: CASSLGWAAMPGELFF.

On this clonotype itself: Germline and junction disagree at one end, which may indicate a read error. The gene calls are TRBV7-6 and TRBJ2-7; 8 nucleotides agree with TRBD1. Germline CDR1 SGHVS, CDR2 FNYEAQ. The CDR3 is 15 residues long. CDR3 residues: CASSPGQGITYEQHF. The CDR3 DNA sequence: TGTGCCAGCAGCCCCGGACAGGGAATAACCTACGAGCAGCACTTC.

Many counts were recorded for this clonotype. V is TRBV7-8 and J is TRBJ1-5; tentatively, D is TRBD1 (5 bases). The germline CDR1 and CDR2 sequences are SGHVS and FQNEAQ. Trimming removed 3 bases at V and 13 bases at J, with 10 bases between. The CDR3 runs to 11 residues. DNA for the CDR3: TGTGCCAGCAGCTTGGGGCAACTTCAGCATTTT. Translation: CASSLGQLQHF.

Remarks on this clonotype: A junction boundary mismatches the germline segment, possibly from a read error. The chain has TRBV29-1 and TRBJ2-1; D gene ambiguous. The CDR3 spans 11 residues. The germline V gene has CDR1 SQVTM and CDR2 ANQGSEA. This CDR3 is CGVESRNEQFF. The DNA for the CDR3 is TGCGGCGTTGAAAGTCGGAATGAGCAGTTCTTC.

The CDR3 nucleotides are TGCGCCAGCAGCTTGGTTGGCGGGAACACTGAAGCTTTCTTT. It specifies CASSLVGGNTEAFF. The chain recombines TRBV5-1 with TRBJ1-1; the D is unclear. The V gene's germline CDR1 is SGHRS and CDR2 YFSETQ. The CDR3 totals 14 residues. The germline V and J ends were trimmed by 0 bases and 1 base, with 7 bases remaining between them.

This clonotype was recorded at least ten times. The V gene is TRBV12-3 or TRBV12-4, the J gene TRBJ1-1; D gene ambiguous. This CDR3 has 14 residues. V was cut by 5 bases and J by 6 bases, with 16 bases left in between. The CDR3 is CASSPSRNKAEAFF. As DNA, the CDR3 is TGTGCCAGCAGTCCGTCCAGGAACAAGGCTGAAGCTTTCTTT.

The chain uses TRBV19 and TRBJ2-5; TRBD2 matches at 9 bases. Germline V CDR1 and CDR2: LNHDA, SQIVND (reference sequence). The CDR3 totals 15 residues. J lost 4 bases, V lost 8 bases, and 11 bases had no gene match. The CDR3 loop is CASGEVAGAPETQYF. Here the CDR3 DNA reads TGTGCCAGTGGCGAGGTAGCGGGGGCACCAGAGACCCAGTACTTC.

This clonotype was counted many times. The V call is TRBV7-9, the J call TRBJ2-5; 8 bases fit TRBD2. The CDR3 loop spans 15 amino acids. Germline CDR1 reads SEHNR; CDR2 reads FQNEAQ (reference sequence). V trimming: 3 bases; J trimming: 5 bases; junction bases outside the gene matches: 8. CDR3 coding DNA: TGTGCCAGCAGCTTTGGGTTAGCGGGGAGTGAGACCCAGTACTTC. Its protein product is CASSFGLAGSETQYF.

To note about this clonotype: Likely a read error: the CDR3 ends without its conserved phenylalanine or tryptophan. The chain joins TRBV7-8 to TRBJ2-5; 15 positions match TRBD2. The CDR3 length is 18 residues. Germline loops: CDR1 SGHVS, CDR2 FQNEAQ. V shed 5 bases, J shed 2 bases, and the junction held 9 bases outside the gene matches. CDR3 region: CASSPRTSGREYQETQYL. In DNA, the CDR3 is TGTGCCAGCAGCCCCCGGACTAGCGGGAGGGAATATCAAGAGACCCAGTACCTC.

Worth noting for this clonotype: With a much larger clone just one base away, this may be a read error. The CDR3 DNA sequence: TGTGCCAGCAGCTTGGGAACGGGACATTTGAACACTGAAGCTTGCTTT. It encodes CASSLGTGHLNTEACF. This chain connects TRBV5-3 to TRBJ1-1; the D gene is possibly TRBD1 (6 bases). TRBV5-3 carries the ORF label, with uncertain function. This CDR3 has 16 residues.

This clonotype was recorded many times. V is TRBV7-2 and J is TRBJ2-7; D gene ambiguous. This CDR3 comprises 14 residues. CDR1 and CDR2 from the germline V gene are SGHTA and FQGNSA. Trimming removed 5 bases at V and 2 bases at J, with 13 bases between. The CDR3 loop is CASSPPGSTYEQYF. The CDR3 nucleotides are TGTGCCAGCAGCCCCCCGGGCTCAACCTACGAGCAGTACTTC.

The chain joins TRBV6-2 or TRBV6-3 to TRBJ2-3; 9 nucleotides align to TRBD1. CDR1 and CDR2 from the germline V gene are MNHEY and SVGEGT. J lost 0 bases, V lost 6 bases, and 10 bases had no gene match. The CDR3 sequence is 17 residues long. DNA of the CDR3: TGTGCCAGCAGAAGACCGGGACAGGGACTTAGCACAGATACGCAGTATTTT. Translated: CASRRPGQGLSTDTQYF.

This clonotype has only a few counts. J is TRBJ1-1 and V is TRBV28; D remains ambiguous. The CDR3 loop spans 14 amino acids. V lost 4 bases to trimming and J lost 1 base, with 10 bases between them. The germline CDR1 and CDR2 sequences are MDHEN and SYDVKM. CDR3 bases: TGTGCCAGCAGTTCCTCGTGGTCGAACACTGAAGCTTTCTTT. It is translated as CASSSSWSNTEAFF. Based on the CDR3 plus reference TRBV28 and TRBJ1-1, the full variable domain is DVKVTQSSRYLVKRTGEKVFLECVQDMDHENMFWYRQDPGLGLRLIYFSYDVKMKEKGDIPEGYSVSREKKERFSLILESASTNQTSMYLCASSSSWSNTEAFFGQGTRLTVV.

Ten or more counts support this clonotype. This chain links TRBV2 with TRBJ2-7; 13 bases are shared with TRBD2. The length of the CDR3 is 17 residues. V lost 3 bases, J lost 0 bases, and 5 bases stayed unmatched. In germline, CDR1 is SNHLY, CDR2 FYNNEI. CDR3 sequence (DNA): TGTGCCAGCAGTGACGGGACTAGCGGGACCGTCTCCTACGAGCAGTACTTC. As protein: CASSDGTSGTVSYEQYF.

The chain combines TRBV5-1 with TRBJ2-7; unclear D gene. Trimming took 0 bases from V and 3 from J, leaving 16 bases between them. The length of the CDR3 is 16 residues. The V gene's germline CDR1 is SGHRS and CDR2 YFSETQ. CDR3 residues: CASSLAPDGVGYEQYF. In nucleotides, the CDR3 is TGCGCCAGCAGCTTGGCGCCGGACGGAGTAGGCTACGAGCAGTACTTC.

The chain couples TRBV10-3 to TRBJ1-4, with a possible D match to TRBD1 (5 bases). The CDR3 length is 15 residues. V was shortened by 10 bases and J by 2 bases, with 17 bases between the two germline ends. The germline CDR1 and CDR2 sequences are ENHRY and SYGVKD. The CDR3 DNA reads as TGTGCCAGCCGGGGGACCGGTACGACTAATGAAAAACTGTTTTTT. Translated, it gives CASRGTGTTNEKLFF.

The chain joins TRBV28 to TRBJ2-5, with D tentatively TRBD2 (5 bases). V was trimmed by 5 bases and J by 5 bases, leaving 12 bases between them. CDR1 is MDHEN, CDR2 SYDVKM, per germline. The CDR3 spans 13 residues. The CDR3 region has the DNA TGTGCCAGCAGTCCGGAGAGGGTTGAGACCCAGTACTTC. Its translation is CASSPERVETQYF.

This clonotype was detected many times. This sequence joins TRBV7-2 and TRBJ2-3; D unresolved. Trimming cost V 1 base and J 6 bases, with 8 bases left between them. CDR1 and CDR2 from the germline V gene are SGHTA and FQGNSA. The CDR3 extends over 13 amino acids. CDR3 coding DNA: TGTGCCAGCAGCTTAGGGCGGTTGGATACGCAGTATTTT. This translates into CASSLGRLDTQYF.

This clonotype was detected many times. The V and J genes are TRBV7-2 and TRBJ2-2; possible D gene TRBD2, 6 bases. V lost 3 bases, J lost 1 base, and 15 bases lay in between. The CDR3 totals 17 residues. Germline V gene data show CDR1 as SGHTA and CDR2 as FQGNSA. The CDR3 here is CASSLSSGGLNTGELFF. CDR3 DNA: TGTGCCAGCAGCTTGTCGTCCGGGGGTTTGAACACCGGGGAGCTGTTTTTT.

This clonotype was seen more than once but under ten times. The rearrangement uses TRBV9 and TRBJ1-4; 7 nucleotides align to TRBD1. The V gene's germline CDR1 is SGDLS and CDR2 YYNGEE. This CDR3 contains 16 residues. Germline trimming cut 0 bases from V and 7 bases from J; bases unmatched to any gene: 9. Here the CDR3 DNA reads TGTGCCAGCAGCGTAGCTGGGGTGACAGGGAGTGAAAAACTGTTTTTT. It is translated as CASSVAGVTGSEKLFF.

This chain links TRBV2 with TRBJ2-6; possibly TRBD1 for D (5 bases). This CDR3 has 14 amino acids. Trimming left V 7 bases short and J 3 bases short, with 10 bases between. Germline CDR1 SNHLY, CDR2 FYNNEI. CDR3 bases: TGTGCCAGCAAAACAGGTTTTGGGGCCAACGTCCTGACTTTC. The encoded protein is CASKTGFGANVLTF. The whole variable domain, filled in from reference TRBV2 and TRBJ2-6, reads EPEVTQTPSHQVTQMGQEVILRCVPISNHLYFYWYRQILGQKVEFLVSFYNNEISEKSEIFDDQFSVERPDGSNFTLKIRSTKLEDSAMYFCASKTGFGANVLTFGAGSRLTVL.